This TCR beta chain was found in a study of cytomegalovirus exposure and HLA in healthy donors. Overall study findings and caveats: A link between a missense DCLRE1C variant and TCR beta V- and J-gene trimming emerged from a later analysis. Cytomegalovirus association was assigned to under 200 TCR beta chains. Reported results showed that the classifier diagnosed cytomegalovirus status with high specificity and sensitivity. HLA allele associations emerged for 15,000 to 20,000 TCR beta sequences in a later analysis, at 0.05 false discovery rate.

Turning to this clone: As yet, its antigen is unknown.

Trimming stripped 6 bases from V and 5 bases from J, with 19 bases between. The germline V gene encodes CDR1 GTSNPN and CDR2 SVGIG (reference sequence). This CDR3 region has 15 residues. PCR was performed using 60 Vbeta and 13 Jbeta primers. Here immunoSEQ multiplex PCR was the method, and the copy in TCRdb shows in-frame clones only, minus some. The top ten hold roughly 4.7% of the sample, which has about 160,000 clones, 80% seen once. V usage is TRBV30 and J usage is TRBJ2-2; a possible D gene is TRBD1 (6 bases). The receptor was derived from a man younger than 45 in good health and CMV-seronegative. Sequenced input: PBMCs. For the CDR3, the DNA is TGTGCCTGCTCGGTGGGGTCAGGGGAGACCGGGGAGCTGTTTTTT. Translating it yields CACSVGSGETGELFF.